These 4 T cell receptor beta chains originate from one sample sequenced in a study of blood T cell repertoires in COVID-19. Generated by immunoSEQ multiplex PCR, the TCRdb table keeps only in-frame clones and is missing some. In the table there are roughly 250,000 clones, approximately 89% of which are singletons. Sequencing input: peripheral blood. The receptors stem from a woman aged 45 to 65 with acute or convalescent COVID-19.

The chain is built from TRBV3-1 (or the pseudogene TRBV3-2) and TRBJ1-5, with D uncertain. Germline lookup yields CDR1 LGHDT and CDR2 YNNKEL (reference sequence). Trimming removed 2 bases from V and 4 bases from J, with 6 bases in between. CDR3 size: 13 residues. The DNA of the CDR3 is TGTGCCAGCAGCCAAATGGCAAATCAGCCCCAGCATTTT. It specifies CASSQMANQPQHF.

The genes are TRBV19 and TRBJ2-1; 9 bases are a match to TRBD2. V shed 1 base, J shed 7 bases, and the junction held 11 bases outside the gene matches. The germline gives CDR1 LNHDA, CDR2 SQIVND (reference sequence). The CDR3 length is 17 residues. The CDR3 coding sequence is TGTGCCAGTAGTATAGGACGGGTAGCGGGAGAGGTGAATGAGCAGTTCTTC. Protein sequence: CASSIGRVAGEVNEQFF.

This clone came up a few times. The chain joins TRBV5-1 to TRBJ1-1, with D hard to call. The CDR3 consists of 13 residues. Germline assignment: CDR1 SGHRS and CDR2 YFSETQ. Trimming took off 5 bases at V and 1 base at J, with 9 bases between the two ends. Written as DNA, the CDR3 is TGCGCCAGCAGTCAGGCGTCGAACACTGAAGCTTTCTTT. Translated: CASSQASNTEAFF. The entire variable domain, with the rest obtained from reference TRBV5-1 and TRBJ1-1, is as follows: KAGVTQTPRYLIKTRGQQVTLSCSPISGHRSVSWYQQTPGQGLQFLFEYFSETQRNKGNFPGRFSGRQFSNSRSEMNVSTLELGDSALYLCASSQASNTEAFFGQGTRLTVV.

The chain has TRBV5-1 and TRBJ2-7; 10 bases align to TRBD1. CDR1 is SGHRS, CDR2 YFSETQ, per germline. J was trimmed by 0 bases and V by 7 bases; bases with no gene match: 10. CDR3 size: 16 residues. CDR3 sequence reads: CASSRAGQGSSYEQYF. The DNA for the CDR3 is TGCGCCAGCTCAAGAGCGGGACAGGGGAGCTCCTACGAGCAGTACTTC.